One sample yielded the 23 T cell receptor beta chains listed below, sequenced in a study of response to subunit inactivated influenza vaccine. From the RT-PCR reads, TCRdb called clonotypes with MiXCR, one entry per CDR3 protein. The table records a few hundred thousand distinct CDR3 sequences, around 15% of them present only once. Here the sequenced sample was PBMCs from blood, taken 11 to 12 days after vaccination. These TCRs come from a middle-aged man who received an inactivated influenza vaccine.

The chain employs TRBV6-2 or TRBV6-3 and TRBJ2-1; 9 bases are shared with TRBD1. The trim removed 4 bases at V and 9 bases at J, leaving 1 base unmatched. Germline assignment: CDR1 MNHEY and CDR2 SVGEGT. The CDR3 loop spans 12 amino acids. CDR3 amino acids: CASSWDRVEQFF. The CDR3 nucleotides read TGTGCCAGCAGTTGGGACAGGGTTGAGCAGTTCTTC.

The chain carries TRBV5-1 and TRBJ1-1; TRBD1 agrees at 12 bases. The V gene end was trimmed by 3 bases and the J gene end by 5 bases; junction bases not matched to a gene: 5. Germline values: CDR1 SGHRS, CDR2 YFSETQ. The CDR3 extends over 15 amino acids. For the CDR3, the DNA is TGCGCCAGCAGCTCGGGACAGGGGGCGGGAACTGAAGCTTTCTTT. It yields the protein CASSSGQGAGTEAFF.

The rearrangement joins TRBV12-3 or TRBV12-4 to TRBJ2-2; 13 nucleotides agree with TRBD2. This CDR3 spans 16 amino acids. Trimming took 6 bases from V and 0 from J; bases not matched to a gene: 1. The CDR3 spells CASRLAGGPNTGELFF. The CDR3 nucleotides read TGTGCCAGCAGACTAGCGGGGGGGCCGAACACCGGGGAGCTGTTTTTT.

V gene TRBV7-2 combines with J gene TRBJ2-7; TRBD2 aligns across 12 bases. Germline CDR1 SGHTA, CDR2 FQGNSA. CDR3 size: 21 residues. Losses at the gene ends were 5 bases for V and 0 bases for J; bases not matched to a gene: 20. DNA of the CDR3: TGTGCCAGCAGCCGGTTACCCGCTCTAGCGGGGGGGAGGCCCGTCTCCTACGAGCAGTACTTC. The encoded protein is CASSRLPALAGGRPVSYEQYF.

The chain employs TRBV4-1 and TRBJ1-2, with a tentative D call TRBD1 (6 bases). CDR3 size: 16 residues. From germline, CDR1 is MGHRA and CDR2 YSYEKL. V was trimmed by 0 bases and J by 2 bases, leaving 13 bases between them. The DNA for the CDR3 is TGCGCCAGCAGCCAAGACTGGACAGCTGTGAACTATGGCTACACCTTC. Translating it yields CASSQDWTAVNYGYTF.

The chain links TRBV2 to TRBJ1-6, with a tentative D call TRBD1 (5 bases). Germline CDR1 is SNHLY and CDR2 is FYNNEI. CDR3 length: 16 amino acids. V lost 5 bases, J lost 8 bases, and 19 bases lay in between. CDR3 DNA: TGTGCCAGCAGTATAAACCGGGACCCAGCGCATTCACCCCTCCACTTT. Amino acids: CASSINRDPAHSPLHF. The whole variable domain, filled in from reference TRBV2 and TRBJ1-6, reads EPEVTQTPSHQVTQMGQEVILRCVPISNHLYFYWYRQILGQKVEFLVSFYNNEISEKSEIFDDQFSVERPDGSNFTLKIRSTKLEDSAMYFCASSINRDPAHSPLHFGNGTRLTVT.

This clonotype was found a few times. The chain employs TRBV19 and TRBJ1-5; 7 bases are shared with TRBD1. The CDR3 length is 16 residues. In germline, CDR1 is LNHDA, CDR2 SQIVND (reference sequence). The ends lost 4 bases at V and 1 base at J; junction bases unmatched: 7. The CDR3 DNA reads as TGTGCCAGTAGTACTACAGGGGTCTACAGCAATCAGCCCCAGCATTTT. This translates into CASSTTGVYSNQPQHF.

The sample holds a few counts of this clonotype. The V call is TRBV20-1, the J call TRBJ2-2; no clear D. The V end lost 0 bases, the J end lost 7 bases, and 15 bases lay between the germline ends. This CDR3 spans 15 amino acids. Germline V gene sequence: CDR1 DFQATT, CDR2 SNEGSKA (reference sequence). The CDR3 loop reads CSARDLRMDRGELFF. The CDR3 nucleotides are TGCAGTGCTAGAGACCTCCGTATGGACCGCGGGGAGCTGTTTTTT.

The V call is TRBV19, the J call TRBJ2-1; 8 nucleotides match TRBD2. V gave up 8 bases and J gave up 0 bases; unmatched junction bases: 9. The CDR3 is 16 residues long. Germline V gene lookup returns CDR1 LNHDA and CDR2 SQIVND (reference sequence). CDR3 region: CASQFEAGVSYNEQFF. The CDR3 DNA follows: TGTGCCAGTCAGTTCGAAGCGGGAGTCTCCTACAATGAGCAGTTCTTC.

Only a few counts were recorded for this clonotype. V gene TRBV5-6 combines with J gene TRBJ1-6; possibly TRBD1 for D (6 bases). The V end lost 4 bases, the J end lost 10 bases, and 15 bases lay between the germline ends. Germline CDR1 and CDR2: SGHDT and YYEEEE. The CDR3 loop spans 14 amino acids. The CDR3: CASSQGHLRSPLHF. The CDR3, as DNA: TGTGCCAGCAGCCAGGGACATCTGAGGTCACCCCTCCACTTT. Full variable domain (outside the CDR3, taken from reference TRBV5-6 and TRBJ1-6): DAGVTQSPTHLIKTRGQQVTLRCSPKSGHDTVSWYQQALGQGPQFIFQYYEEEERQRGNFPDRFSGHQFPNYSSELNVNALLLGDSALYLCASSQGHLRSPLHFGNGTRLTVT.

This clonotype was recorded a few times. V usage is TRBV15 and J usage is TRBJ2-2; the D gene is possibly TRBD1 (5 bases). The CDR3 extends over 14 amino acids. Germline CDR1 LNHNV, CDR2 YYDKDF (reference sequence). The ends were cut back, 6 bases at V and 0 bases at J, with 8 bases in the middle. The CDR3 reads CATSGHANTGELFF. CDR3 coding DNA: TGTGCCACCAGTGGACATGCGAACACCGGGGAGCTGTTTTTT.

This clonotype came up many times. This chain uses TRBV4-1 with TRBJ1-3; D gene ambiguous. From germline, CDR1 is MGHRA and CDR2 YSYEKL. CDR3 length: 13 residues. Between the trimmed V and J ends, which lost 4 bases and 4 bases, there was a span of 8 bases. Written as DNA, the CDR3 is TGCGCCAGCAGCCGTGGGGTGGGAAACACCATATATTTT. It yields the protein CASSRGVGNTIYF.

The V gene is TRBV5-1, the J gene TRBJ2-5; D ambiguous. CDR1 SGHRS and CDR2 YFSETQ come from the germline V gene. Deletions cut 4 bases from V and 1 base from J, with 11 bases between. The CDR3 runs 14 residues. CDR3 sequence reads: CASSIVGFQETQYF. For the CDR3, the DNA is TGCGCCAGCAGCATCGTGGGATTCCAAGAGACCCAGTACTTC.

This clonotype turned up a few times. The rearrangement uses TRBV12-3 or TRBV12-4 and TRBJ2-7; 11 bases agree with TRBD2. CDR3 length: 15 amino acids. With 4 bases clipped from V and 2 bases from J, the junction kept 4 bases outside the gene matches. In DNA form, the CDR3 reads TGTGCCAGCAGTTACATAGCGGGGGGGACCTACGAGCAGTACTTC. It is translated as CASSYIAGGTYEQYF.

The gene calls are TRBV12-3 or TRBV12-4 and TRBJ2-5, with D unresolved. The CDR3 consists of 14 residues. Trimming left V 3 bases short and J 5 bases short, with 13 bases between. CDR3: CASSFRQARETQYF. In DNA form, the CDR3 reads TGTGCCAGCAGTTTCCGGCAGGCCAGGGAGACCCAGTACTTC.

This clonotype was detected ten times or more. This chain joins TRBV29-1 and TRBJ2-3; D is perhaps TRBD2 (5 bases). CDR1 SQVTM and CDR2 ANQGSEA come from the germline V gene. The CDR3 runs 14 residues. V was trimmed by 5 bases and J by 4 bases, leaving 16 bases between them. CDR3 bases: TGCAGCGTTTTGCGGGCCAGGCTTCCAGATACGCAGTATTTT. Its protein product is CSVLRARLPDTQYF.

The genes are TRBV21-1 and TRBJ1-1; the table calls TRBD1, which could not be checked here. TRBV21-1 is reported as a pseudogene. The CDR3 is 16 residues long. The CDR3 DNA follows: TGTGCCAGCAGCAAAGGTCTACCAACCCGGGACACTGAAGCTTTCTTT. Protein product: CASSKGLPTRDTEAFF.

The V call is TRBV20-1, the J call TRBJ2-1, with D possibly being TRBD1 (5 bases). Germline lookup yields CDR1 DFQATT and CDR2 SNEGSKA (reference sequence). CDR3 length: 11 amino acids. V lost 0 bases, J lost 15 bases, and 12 bases lay in between. This chain's CDR3 is CSARDRTSLFF. DNA of the CDR3: TGCAGTGCTAGAGACCGGACATCCCTGTTCTTC.

This clonotype appeared a few times. The DNA for the CDR3 is TGCAGTGCTATTTCTGGGCAAAACATTCAGTACTTC. As protein: CSAISGQNIQYF. The gene calls are TRBV20-1 and TRBJ2-4; D unclear. The V and J ends lost 4 bases and 5 bases respectively, with 9 bases between them. Germline lookup yields CDR1 DFQATT and CDR2 SNEGSKA (reference sequence). The CDR3 is 12 residues long.

The CDR3 bases are TGCGCCAGCAGCCAAGGACCCCTTGGGAGCTACGAGCAGTACTTC. This gives the protein CASSQGPLGSYEQYF. J is TRBJ2-7 and V is TRBV4-3; tentatively, D is TRBD2 (5 bases). The CDR3 extends over 15 amino acids. Germline CDR1 and CDR2: LGHNA and YSLEER. Trimming stripped 1 base from V and 3 bases from J, with 13 bases between.

V is TRBV20-1 and J is TRBJ1-4; no firm D call. This CDR3 region has 12 residues. V lost 5 bases and J lost 8, with 12 bases in between. Germline V gives CDR1 DFQATT, CDR2 SNEGSKA (reference sequence). The CDR3 region has the DNA TGCAGTGCTCCCAAGTCGGGGGAAAAACTGTTTTTT. Translation: CSAPKSGEKLFF.

The chain is built from TRBV5-1 and TRBJ2-5, with TRBD2 matching over 7 bases. Looked up from germline, CDR1 is SGHRS and CDR2 is YFSETQ. V lost 4 bases to trimming and J lost 1 base; unmatched junction nucleotides: 7. The CDR3 runs to 15 residues. CDR3 in amino acids: CASSPTTSPQETQYF. The CDR3 DNA sequence: TGCGCCAGCAGCCCTACGACTAGCCCCCAAGAGACCCAGTACTTC.

The chain uses TRBV27 and TRBJ2-7, with 7 bases matching TRBD1. The CDR3 runs 15 residues. Trimming took 4 bases from V and 3 from J; bases not matched to a gene: 9. Per germline, CDR1 MNHEY and CDR2 SMNVEV (reference sequence). The CDR3 loop is CASSSSPGQLYEQYF. The CDR3 DNA follows: TGTGCCAGCAGTTCTTCCCCGGGACAGCTCTACGAGCAGTACTTC.